Each of the 2 T cell receptor beta chains below was sequenced from the same sample in a study of shared clonotypes between healthy human individuals. Clones were read by immunoSEQ multiplex PCR, and TCRdb kept only the in-frame ones, dropping some. The data show millions of clones, over 85% seen once. The sample comprised naive CD4+ T cells sorted from blood. The subset denotes: CD45RA+ positively selected. Receptors were obtained from a man between 18 and 35 years old in good health.

The genes are TRBV30 and TRBJ1-1, with D tentatively TRBD1 (6 bases). V lost 4 bases and J 5 bases, leaving 20 bases between the germline ends. The CDR3 is 15 amino acids. From germline, CDR1 is GTSNPN and CDR2 SVGIG (reference sequence). The CDR3 DNA is TGTGCCTGGATGAGTGGGACACTTTTAGGGACTGAAGCTTTCTTT. Amino acid sequence: CAWMSGTLLGTEAFF.

Note on this clone: The junction does not match germline at one end; this may be a read error. The V gene is TRBV2, the J gene TRBJ2-7, with TRBD2 matching over 13 bases. This CDR3 comprises 14 residues. Germline CDR1 and CDR2: SNHLY and FYNNEI. CDR3 DNA: TGTGCCAGCAGGGATACTAGCGGGAGGGTAAACACGAACTTC. Translating gives CASRDTSGRVNTNF.